The 14 T cell receptor beta chains below all came from one sample that was sequenced in a study of cytomegalovirus exposure and HLA in healthy donors. Both 60 Vbeta primers and 13 Jbeta primers went into the PCR. Sequencing was performed with immunoSEQ multiplex PCR; in TCRdb, only in-frame clones are kept and a portion is missing. The sample has approximately 180,000 clones, less than 90% seen once. The sample was PBMCs. The receptors were gathered from a girl less than two years old in good health and CMV-seronegative.

The V gene is TRBV30, the J gene TRBJ1-2; possibly TRBD1 for D (5 bases). CDR3 size: 15 residues. V was pared by 0 bases and J by 7 bases, with 18 bases between. CDR1 and CDR2 (germline): GTSNPN, SVGIG (reference sequence). CDR3 loop: CAWSVAIQGISGYTF. DNA of the CDR3: TGTGCCTGGAGTGTAGCGATCCAGGGTATTTCTGGCTACACCTTC.

The CDR3 region has the DNA TGTGCCAGCAGCCAAACACTAGCGGGGGGGCCCACAGATACGCAGTATTTT. Translating gives CASSQTLAGGPTDTQYF. The J gene is TRBJ2-3, the V gene TRBV4-2; TRBD2 matches at 13 bases. Germline V gene data show CDR1 as LGHNA and CDR2 as YNFKEQ. Trimming took 2 bases from V and 2 from J; bases not matched to a gene: 4. The length of the CDR3 is 17 residues.

The chain combines TRBV30 with TRBJ2-1, with 15 bases that match TRBD2. Germline V gene lookup returns CDR1 GTSNPN and CDR2 SVGIG (reference sequence). The CDR3 loop spans 17 amino acids. The ends lost 5 bases at V and 2 bases at J; junction bases unmatched: 7. In DNA form, the CDR3 reads TGTGCCTGGGCCGGGACTAGCGGGGGGCTGACCTACAATGAGCAGTTCTTC. The encoded protein is CAWAGTSGGLTYNEQFF.

This clone was recorded only once. The gene calls are TRBV25-1 and TRBJ1-2, with 7 bases matching TRBD1. Germline trimming cut 2 bases from V and 8 bases from J; bases unmatched to any gene: 5. This CDR3 spans 13 amino acids. Germline V lookup: CDR1 MGHDK, CDR2 SYGVNS. CDR3 nucleotides: TGTGCCAGCAGTGAACGGACAGGCGACGGCTACACCTTC. Amino acids: CASSERTGDGYTF.

In this sample, this clone turned up once. V is TRBV11-1 and J is TRBJ2-3; 7 bases agree with TRBD2. V was clipped by 3 bases and J by 2 bases; unmatched bases: 8. This CDR3 region has 16 residues. In germline, CDR1 is SGHAT, CDR2 FQDESV (reference sequence). CDR3 residues: CASSFRGRGPTDTQYF. The CDR3 DNA sequence: TGTGCCAGCAGCTTTCGAGGGAGGGGACCCACAGATACGCAGTATTTT.

The genes are TRBV15 and TRBJ1-6; weak D call: TRBD1 (6 bases). The V gene lost 3 bases and the J gene lost 6 bases, with 12 bases spanning the gap. Germline CDR1 is LNHNV and CDR2 is YYDKDF (reference sequence). CDR3 length: 15 residues. The DNA for the CDR3 is TGTGCCACCAGCAGGTACAGGGAAATTAATTCACCCCTCCACTTT. This gives the protein CATSRYREINSPLHF.

The chain couples TRBV7-2 to TRBJ1-1; D is possibly TRBD1 (5 bases). CDR3 length: 17 amino acids. CDR1 and CDR2 from the germline V gene are SGHTA and FQGNSA. Trimming took 5 bases from V and 6 from J, leaving 25 bases between them. This chain's CDR3 is CASSDHLSRTPNAEAFF. CDR3 sequence (DNA): TGTGCCAGCAGCGACCATCTGAGCAGGACACCTAACGCTGAAGCTTTCTTT.

This chain uses TRBV5-1 with TRBJ2-7; a possible D gene is TRBD2 (6 bases). The CDR3 has 14 amino acids. Germline V gives CDR1 SGHRS, CDR2 YFSETQ. Trimming shortened V by 2 bases and J by 5 bases, and 14 bases separated the two germline ends. CDR3 DNA sequence: TGCGCCAGCAGCTTAGGAGGGGCTTCGGACGAGCAGTACTTC. It codes for CASSLGGASDEQYF.

J is TRBJ2-5 and V is TRBV11-2, with D possibly TRBD2 on 6 matching bases. V lost 7 bases, J lost 5 bases, and 14 bases lay in between. Germline assignment: CDR1 SGHAT and CDR2 FQNNGV. The CDR3 extends over 13 amino acids. DNA for the CDR3: TGTGCCAGCACGTATGGCGGGGAGGAGACCCAGTACTTC. The encoded protein is CASTYGGEETQYF.

The chain recombines TRBV11-2 with TRBJ2-3; 11 nucleotides line up with TRBD2. With V trimmed by 4 bases and J by 3 bases, 9 bases remained unmatched. The CDR3 sequence is 17 residues long. CDR1 SGHAT and CDR2 FQNNGV come from the germline V gene. The chain's CDR3 is CASSSSRLAGRTDTQYF. The CDR3, as DNA: TGTGCCAGCAGCTCCTCCAGACTAGCGGGGAGGACAGATACGCAGTATTTT. Supplemented by reference TRBV11-2 and TRBJ2-3, the full variable domain reads EAGVAQSPRYKIIEKRQSVAFWCNPISGHATLYWYQQILGQGPKLLIQFQNNGVVDDSQLPKDRFSAERLKGVDSTLKIQPAKLEDSAVYLCASSSSRLAGRTDTQYFGPGTRLTVL.

The rearrangement joins TRBV7-9 to TRBJ2-1; 10 nucleotides align to TRBD1. The CDR3 has 15 amino acids. CDR1 is SEHNR, CDR2 FQNEAQ, per germline (reference sequence). Trimming removed 1 base from V and 6 bases from J; junction bases left unmatched: 3. The CDR3 coding sequence is TGTGCCAGCAGCTTAGGGGGACAGGGGATCAATGAGCAGTTCTTC. This encodes CASSLGGQGINEQFF.

This sequence joins TRBV4-2 and TRBJ2-3; 8 nucleotides align to TRBD2. The length of the CDR3 is 16 residues. Germline lookup yields CDR1 LGHNA and CDR2 YNFKEQ. V trimming: 4 bases; J trimming: 2 bases; junction bases outside the gene matches: 8. Here the CDR3 reads CASSPRAGATTDTQYF. For the CDR3, the DNA is TGTGCCAGCAGCCCCCGAGCGGGAGCGACCACAGATACGCAGTATTTT.

This clone occurred a few times. The DNA for the CDR3 is TGTGCCAGCTCCCGGGGGGCAGGGCAAAGCTCCTACGAGCAGTACTTC. Translated, it gives CASSRGAGQSSYEQYF. The chain joins TRBV18 to TRBJ2-7, with a tentative D call TRBD2 (7 bases). The ends were cut back, 6 bases at V and 0 bases at J, with 18 bases in the middle. CDR1 is KGHSH and CDR2 is LQKENI in the germline V gene. The CDR3 totals 16 residues. Looking up the rest from reference TRBV18 and TRBJ2-7 gives the full variable domain: NAGVMQNPRHLVRRRGQEARLRCSPMKGHSHVYWYRQLPEEGLKFMVYLQKENIIDESGMPKERFSAEFPKEGPSILRIQQVVRGDSAAYFCASSRGAGQSSYEQYFGPGTRLTVT.

The genes are TRBV5-6 and TRBJ2-3, with unresolved D. V was trimmed by 4 bases and J by 5 bases, leaving 11 bases between them. The CDR3 length is 13 residues. CDR1 SGHDT and CDR2 YYEEEE come from the germline V gene. The CDR3 bases are TGTGCCAGCAGCCCGGTTGCCGGAGATACGCAGTATTTT. Encoded protein: CASSPVAGDTQYF.